The present T cell receptor (beta chain) was sequenced within a study of response to subunit inactivated influenza vaccine. One entry per CDR3 protein results from TCRdb running MiXCR on the RT-PCR reads. The sample shows 700,000 to 900,000 distinct CDR3 sequences, 21% of them seen only once. Per germline, CDR1 MNHEY and CDR2 SVGAGI. Deletions cut 2 bases from V and 2 bases from J, with 11 bases between. The CDR3 has 15 residues. For this clonotype: As yet, its antigen is unknown.

Study-wide points: Few additional T cells are recruited per seasonal influenza vaccination, authors suggested.

The J gene is TRBJ2-3, the V gene TRBV6-5; D perhaps matches TRBD2 (5 bases). The receptor was isolated from a middle-aged man who received an inactivated influenza vaccine. The sample here was PBMCs from blood, taken 5 days after vaccination. CDR3 DNA: TGTGCCAGCAGTTACGACCGGGGAGACACAGATACGCAGTATTTT. It codes for CASSYDRGDTDTQYF.